The present entry profiles one T cell receptor beta chain with its context. Its target antigen remains unknown. Base qualities are not recorded, but no much larger clone differs from it by a single base. The CDR3 regions of human TCRbeta chains were subjected to immunosequencing. Per the source publication's procedure: Repertoire TCRs were checked for matches against a reference library of SARS-CoV-2-specific TCRs that had been generated using the MIRA antigen-specificity platform. Breadth was defined as the fraction of unique TCRs that were SARS-CoV-2-associated. Depth was defined as the fraction of total T cells that were SARS-CoV-2-associated. Using the MIRA data, each spike-specific TCR was assigned both to the spike region to which the TCR was reactive and to a CD4 or CD8 class. Log10-transformed breadth and depth values were compared by one-way ANOVA with Sidak's multiple comparisons tests. Here the immuneACCESS table is served through TCRdb, limited to in-frame sequences with V and J called. Missing clones are a known gap in these copies; in checked studies unresolved V genes cover under half, and the rest lacks a known reason. D and trimming come from the DNA, and the V and J calls and clone size come from that table. The sample profile shows some 150,000 clones; around 93% of them were found once. More than 8.5% of the sample comes from the top ten.

The sample belongs to a study of T cell responses to AZD1222 COVID-19 vaccine (dated by TCRdb to the early 2020s). Looking at the study overall: AZD1222 recipients whose second dose came at about 4 weeks and those whose second dose came at about 12 weeks were combined into one group, since spike-specific TCR depth and breadth did not differ between the two schedules. Enrollment into the trials was organized by age into subgroups of 18-55, 56-69 and 70-plus years, and those subgroups contained roughly 150, 30 and 60 TCR-sequenced participants, respectively. TCR sequencing was performed for some 250 trial participants, of whom 207 were given two doses of AZD1222 and some 26 were given two doses of MenACWY control vaccine. General findings and caveats noted by the study authors: The 56-69-year group was small, and its depth increase did not reach significance, likely because of low power. Because no samples from the day 14 peak response were available, repertoires could be characterized only after the peak T cell response. After two AZD1222 doses, spike-specific TCR breadth and depth were significantly higher than at day 0 and than in MenACWY recipients. Epitopes outside the regions mutated in the B.1.351 and B.1.1.7 variants were reportedly recognized by nearly half of the unique spike-specific TCRs. Participants were mostly white British and included more females than males, and it was suggested by the authors that clonal diversity may have been underestimated. CD4 TCRs associated with the vaccine covered the entire spike protein, and the dominant responses were in regions 160-218 and 743-854. Conclusions about previously exposed vaccinees are limited because only six or seven AZD1222 recipients were SARS-CoV-2 seropositive at baseline.

The germline V gene supplies CDR1 MNHEY and CDR2 SVGAGI. V and J lose 7 bases and 7 bases, and a span of 22 bases separates them. The CDR3 runs 15 amino acids, cysteine and phenylalanine included. Here the CDR3 DNA is all that survives: 45 bases in frame from base 1. The time point label of this sample denotes: baseline before first vaccination. The vaccinee samples were drawn from two UK trials, COV001 and COV002, one of which was a single-blind randomized controlled phase 2/3 trial testing AZD1222 (ChAdOx1 nCoV-19) in healthy adults. For TCRbeta chain sequencing, PBMC samples from trial participants were taken at day 0 and at day 28 after the second dose.

Source: peripheral blood, taken on day 0 of AZD1222 vaccination. The sequence links TRBV6-5 to TRBJ1-2, with TRBD1 tentatively as D gene (5 bases match). The receptor comes from an adult in good health. The base sequence is TGTGCCAGCACTCCCCGGGTCGGGGGAGTCCGTGGCTACACCTTC. Translated, it gives CASTPRVGGVRGYTF.